A single sample is the source of the 20 T cell receptor beta chains below, sequenced in a study of T cells expressing NK-cell markers. TCRdb reprocessed the 5' RACE reads; each CDR3 protein has one entry and no DNA is given. The sample is made up of 400,000 to 550,000 distinct CDR3 sequences, and the top ten hold 7.3% of it. The sample consisted of blood T cells: a sorted CD56 or NKG2C T cell subset, CD4+ or CD8+ T cells, or bulk PBMC T cells (not recorded which). All receptors come from a woman aged 18 to 75 in good health.

The chain carries TRBV27 and TRBJ1-2. This CDR3 is built from 14 residues. Germline loops: CDR1 MNHEY, CDR2 SMNVEV (reference sequence). The CDR3 sequence is CASSLYPLEGGYTF.

The chain carries TRBV4-3 and TRBJ2-1; TCRdb lists TRBD2, though no DNA is available to test this call. The CDR3 covers 16 residues. Germline V gives CDR1 LGHNA, CDR2 YSLEER. CDR3 residues: CASSQVGTSGGNEQFF.

The chain's CDR3 is CASRLDRGPNNEQFF. The chain joins TRBV12-3 or TRBV12-4 to TRBJ2-1. This CDR3 region has 15 residues.

This chain links TRBV19 with TRBJ1-1. The V gene's germline CDR1 is LNHDA and CDR2 SQIVND (reference sequence). The CDR3 contains 15 residues. The CDR3 spells CASRLGREGYTEAFF.

The rearrangement links TRBV12-3 or TRBV12-4 to TRBJ1-1. CDR3 length: 13 residues. The CDR3 region is CASSLRGDSEAFF.

V is TRBV30 and J is TRBJ2-7. Germline loops: CDR1 GTSNPN, CDR2 SVGIG (reference sequence). This CDR3 is 12 amino acids long. CDR3 region: CAWSVGNYEQYF.

The CDR3 loop is CASSLAGGGDTDTQYF. The V call is TRBV5-1, the J call TRBJ2-3; TCRdb calls TRBD1, which cannot be checked without DNA. Germline V lookup: CDR1 SGHRS, CDR2 YFSETQ. This CDR3 spans 16 amino acids. The entire variable domain, with the rest obtained from reference TRBV5-1 and TRBJ2-3, is as follows: KAGVTQTPRYLIKTRGQQVTLSCSPISGHRSVSWYQQTPGQGLQFLFEYFSETQRNKGNFPGRFSGRQFSNSRSEMNVSTLELGDSALYLCASSLAGGGDTDTQYFGPGTRLTVL.

The V gene is TRBV20-1, the J gene TRBJ2-1; TCRdb calls TRBD2, which cannot be checked without DNA. Per germline, CDR1 DFQATT and CDR2 SNEGSKA (reference sequence). CDR3 length equals 14 residues. The CDR3 protein is CSASSSGRSNEQFF.

The chain combines TRBV12-3 or TRBV12-4 with TRBJ1-6; TCRdb indicates TRBD1, and absent DNA this call remains unverified. The CDR3 is made up of 16 amino acids. This chain's CDR3 is CASTERAGDYNSPLHF.

The rearrangement joins TRBV12-3 or TRBV12-4 to TRBJ2-2; the TCRdb call, TRBD1, lacks DNA for checking. This CDR3 contains 16 residues. The CDR3 region is CASSFRDRGPGGELFF.

CDR3 protein: CASSLDLYTEAFF. The chain carries TRBV5-8 and TRBJ1-1. This CDR3 is built from 13 residues. Germline loops: CDR1 SGHTS, CDR2 YDEGEE.

This chain uses TRBV4-3 with TRBJ1-6. The CDR3 loop spans 16 amino acids. Germline assignment: CDR1 LGHNA and CDR2 YSLEER. The CDR3 reads CASSQEGWGPRSPLHF.

V usage is TRBV4-2 and J usage is TRBJ1-5. The CDR3 runs to 17 residues. Germline V gives CDR1 LGHNA, CDR2 YNFKEQ. The CDR3 protein is CASSQDQRGTSNQPQHF.

The chain links TRBV25-1 to TRBJ2-1; the TRBD2 assignment by TCRdb is unverifiable without DNA. Germline V lookup: CDR1 MGHDK, CDR2 SYGVNS. The CDR3 length is 16 residues. The CDR3 spells CASSGTSGNIYNEQFF.

The V gene is TRBV12-3 or TRBV12-4, the J gene TRBJ1-4. The CDR3 runs 14 residues. The CDR3 loop is CASSIQGLNEKLFF.

The chain links TRBV5-5 to TRBJ2-7; TCRdb's D call of TRBD2 is untestable without DNA. This CDR3 comprises 14 residues. CDR1 and CDR2 from the germline V gene are SGHKS and YYEKEE (reference sequence). CDR3: CASSPGGASYEQYF.

The genes are TRBV24-1 and TRBJ1-1. Germline CDR1 is KGHDR and CDR2 is SFDVKD. This CDR3 is built from 13 residues. The CDR3 sequence is CATSGGENTEAFF.

This chain uses TRBV6-5 with TRBJ2-3; absent DNA, TCRdb's TRBD1 call cannot be checked. CDR1 is MNHEY, CDR2 SVGAGI, per germline. This CDR3 is 16 amino acids long. The CDR3 here is CASSYSTPGSTDTQYF.

The chain combines TRBV7-3 with TRBJ2-1; TCRdb's D call of TRBD2 is untestable without DNA. The CDR3 length is 13 residues. Per the germline V gene, CDR1 is SGHTA and CDR2 is FQGTGA. The CDR3 protein is CASSLWRDNEQFF.

The V and J genes are TRBV25-1 and TRBJ1-1; there is no DNA to check the TCRdb D call of TRBD1. Germline assignment: CDR1 MGHDK and CDR2 SYGVNS. The CDR3 length is 11 residues. The CDR3 reads CASSYRGEAFF.